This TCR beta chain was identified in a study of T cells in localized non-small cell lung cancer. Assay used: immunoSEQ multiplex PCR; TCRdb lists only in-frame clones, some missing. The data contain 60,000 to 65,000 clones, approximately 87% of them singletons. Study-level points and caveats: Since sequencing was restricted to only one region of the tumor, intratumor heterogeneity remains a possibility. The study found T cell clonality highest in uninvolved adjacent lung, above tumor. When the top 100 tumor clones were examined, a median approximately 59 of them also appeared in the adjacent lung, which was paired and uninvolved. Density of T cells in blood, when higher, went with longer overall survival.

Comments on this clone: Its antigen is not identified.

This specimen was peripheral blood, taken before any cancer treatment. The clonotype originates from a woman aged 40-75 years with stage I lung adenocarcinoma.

This CDR3 is CASRWAEFYGYTF. The DNA for the CDR3 is TGCGCCAGCAGATGGGCAGAGTTCTATGGCTACACCTTC. The chain links TRBV5-1 to TRBJ1-2; D is unresolved. The CDR3 loop spans 13 amino acids. V lost 5 bases, J lost 4 bases, and 12 bases lay in between. Germline V lookup: CDR1 SGHRS, CDR2 YFSETQ.